This T cell receptor (beta chain) was recorded in a study of blood T cell repertoires in COVID-19. Background on the study: Sites across the United States, Italy and Spain contributed samples from acute and convalescent COVID-19.

Method: immunoSEQ multiplex PCR; TCRdb's copy keeps in-frame clones and lacks some. The table records over 200,000 clones, around 85% of them present only once. Recruitment covered about two dozen US areas and drew participants whose ages spanned roughly 18 to 100 years. Participants were placed into cohorts based on the clinical history they reported. Symptom resolution, clearance, or two negative PCRs marked the recovered donors of Cohort 3. This receptor was identified in a man aged 40-55 years who had recovered from COVID-19. The sample consisted of PBMCs or T cells enriched from blood (not recorded which).

In nucleotides, the CDR3 is TGCAGCGTGGACAGGGGAACGAACACTGAAGCTTTCTTT. It codes for CSVDRGTNTEAFF. V and J are TRBV29-1 and TRBJ1-1; 9 bases are shared with TRBD1. The CDR3 spans 13 residues. V lost 6 bases to trimming and J lost 1 base; unmatched junction nucleotides: 3. Germline-derived CDR1 and CDR2 are SQVTM and ANQGSEA.